The 12 T cell receptor beta chains below were found in one sample sequenced in a study of blood T cells in healthy people across ages (dated by TCRdb to the mid-2010s). Libraries were made using 5' RACE. The data were produced on an Illumina HiSeq 2500. A second PCR of about 7 to 12 cycles was run with a J-beta primer mix and a sample-barcoded 5' primer. TCRdb reprocessed the public reads (quality trimming at Q25 with fastp, clone calling with MiXCR) and kept in-frame beta chains. Each record represents a unique CDR3 protein, reported with the most common genes and DNA among its rows. The sample table shows hundreds of thousands of distinct CDR3 sequences, and around 68% are seen once. About a quarter of the sample is held by the ten biggest clonotypes. Material: blood. These receptors were obtained from a man aged 25 to 40 in good health.

The CDR3 region has the DNA TGTGCCAGCGGGACAGGGGGCCACGAGCAGTACTTC. Residues: CASGTGGHEQYF. The rearrangement links TRBV6-5 to TRBJ2-4; 12 nucleotides match TRBD1. The better agreement between TRBJ2-7 and the DNA end casts doubt on the J call. CDR1 MNHEY and CDR2 SVGAGI come from the germline V gene. This CDR3 region has 12 residues.

J is TRBJ2-6 and V is TRBV12-3 or TRBV12-4; 9 bases agree with TRBD1. V trimming: 4 bases; J trimming: 0 bases; junction bases outside the gene matches: 4. The CDR3 extends over 17 amino acids. The DNA for the CDR3 is TGTGCCAGCAGTTCCGGGACAGGGAACTCTGGGGCCAACGTCCTGACTTTC. Encoded protein: CASSSGTGNSGANVLTF.

The rearrangement uses TRBV20-1 and TRBJ2-3; TRBD2 matches at 11 bases. The CDR3 has 17 residues. Germline V CDR1 and CDR2: DFQATT, SNEGSKA (reference sequence). The V gene end was trimmed by 0 bases and the J gene end by 2 bases; junction bases not matched to a gene: 7. CDR3 in DNA: TGCAGTGCTAGAGATCTAGGGACTAGCGGAGACACAGATACGCAGTATTTT. Protein: CSARDLGTSGDTDTQYF.

For the CDR3, the DNA is TGTGCCAGCAGCTTAGAAGGGGGACAGCCGGAGACCCAGTACTTC. Translation: CASSLEGGQPETQYF. The rearrangement links TRBV7-2 to TRBJ2-5; 7 positions agree with TRBD1. CDR3 size: 15 residues. The germline V gene has CDR1 SGHTA and CDR2 FQGNSA. V was pared by 1 base and J by 5 bases, with 7 bases of the junction left unmatched. Complete variable domain (other parts from reference TRBV7-2 and TRBJ2-5): GAGVSQSPSNKVTEKGKDVELRCDPISGHTALYWYRQSLGQGLEFLIYFQGNSAPDKSGLPSDRFSAERTGGSVSTLTIQRTQQEDSAVYLCASSLEGGQPETQYFGPGTRLLVL.

This chain connects TRBV4-3 to TRBJ1-6, with D uncertain. Trimming removed 0 bases from V and 11 bases from J, with 5 bases in between. This CDR3 comprises 12 residues. Germline V gives CDR1 LGHNA, CDR2 YSLEER. The CDR3: CASSQEGTPLHF. CDR3 DNA sequence: TGCGCCAGCAGCCAAGAGGGGACACCCCTCCACTTT.

This chain joins TRBV27 and TRBJ2-5; D not certain. From germline, CDR1 is MNHEY and CDR2 SMNVEV (reference sequence). CDR3 length: 13 residues. Trimming took off 7 bases at V and 4 bases at J, with 13 bases between the two ends. CDR3 loop: CASTMVVGETQYF. In nucleotides, the CDR3 is TGTGCCAGCACCATGGTGGTAGGAGAGACCCAGTACTTC.

The V gene is TRBV3-1, the J gene TRBJ2-1; D is perhaps TRBD1 or TRBD2 (5 bases each). The germline gives CDR1 LGHDT, CDR2 YNNKEL (reference sequence). Between the trimmed V and J ends, which lost 4 bases and 7 bases, there was a span of 26 bases. There are 18 residues in the CDR3. The chain's CDR3 is CASSLSWASGDLLNEQFF. In nucleotides, the CDR3 is TGTGCCAGCAGCCTAAGCTGGGCTAGTGGGGACCTATTGAATGAGCAGTTCTTC.

J is TRBJ2-3 and V is TRBV7-2; TRBD1 or TRBD2 may be the D gene (7 bases each). Germline loops: CDR1 SGHTA, CDR2 FQGNSA. The CDR3 has 14 residues. V was clipped by 5 bases and J by 7 bases, with 16 bases between them. Written as DNA, the CDR3 is TGTGCCAGCAGCCCCGCAGGGGGGGGAAATACGCAGTATTTT. Translating it yields CASSPAGGGNTQYF.

The chain uses TRBV9 and TRBJ2-5, with 9 bases matching TRBD1. The V segment lost 0 bases and the J segment 4 bases; nucleotides outside the gene matches: 10. Looked up from germline, CDR1 is SGDLS and CDR2 is YYNGEE. The CDR3 extends over 17 amino acids. The DNA of the CDR3 is TGTGCCAGCAGCGTAGGGGCCCTACAGGGGGCCGGAGAGACCCAGTACTTC. Its protein is CASSVGALQGAGETQYF.

The chain carries TRBV20-1 and TRBJ2-5, with 7 nucleotides matching TRBD1. The CDR3 runs 16 residues. The germline V gene encodes CDR1 DFQATT and CDR2 SNEGSKA (reference sequence). V lost 2 bases and J lost 2; bases outside the gene matches: 11. The CDR3 loop is CSARHPYRGLQETQYF. Written as DNA, the CDR3 is TGCAGTGCTAGACATCCTTACAGGGGTTTGCAAGAGACCCAGTACTTC.

The chain combines TRBV9 with TRBJ2-1; tentative D call: TRBD2 (5 bases). The CDR3 sequence is 15 residues long. V was clipped by 4 bases and J by 4 bases, with 15 bases between them. In germline, CDR1 is SGDLS, CDR2 YYNGEE. The CDR3 DNA sequence: TGTGCCAGCAGCCCCCCGGAGGACCCGTACAATGAGCAGTTCTTC. Translation: CASSPPEDPYNEQFF.

V usage is TRBV27 and J usage is TRBJ2-7, with a weak D call TRBD2 (6 bases). CDR3 length: 14 amino acids. The ends were cut back, 2 bases at V and 2 bases at J, with 10 bases in the middle. CDR1 is MNHEY, CDR2 SMNVEV, per germline (reference sequence). CDR3 DNA sequence: TGTGCCAGCAGTTTAGGGGGGTCCACCTACGAGCAGTACTTC. It codes for CASSLGGSTYEQYF.